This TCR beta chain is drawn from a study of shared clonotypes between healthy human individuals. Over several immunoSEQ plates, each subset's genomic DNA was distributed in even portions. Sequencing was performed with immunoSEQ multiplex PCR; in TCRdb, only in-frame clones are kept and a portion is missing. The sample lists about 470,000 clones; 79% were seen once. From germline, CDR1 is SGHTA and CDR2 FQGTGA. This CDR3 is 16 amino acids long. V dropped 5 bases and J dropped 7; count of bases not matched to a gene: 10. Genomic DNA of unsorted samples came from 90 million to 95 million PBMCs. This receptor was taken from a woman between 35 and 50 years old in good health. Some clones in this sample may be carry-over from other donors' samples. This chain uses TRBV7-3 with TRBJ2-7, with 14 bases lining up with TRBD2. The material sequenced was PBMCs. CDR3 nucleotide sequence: TGTGCCAGCAGCCCCGGGGGACTAGCGGGAGTTGGGGAGCAGTACTTC. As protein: CASSPGGLAGVGEQYF.